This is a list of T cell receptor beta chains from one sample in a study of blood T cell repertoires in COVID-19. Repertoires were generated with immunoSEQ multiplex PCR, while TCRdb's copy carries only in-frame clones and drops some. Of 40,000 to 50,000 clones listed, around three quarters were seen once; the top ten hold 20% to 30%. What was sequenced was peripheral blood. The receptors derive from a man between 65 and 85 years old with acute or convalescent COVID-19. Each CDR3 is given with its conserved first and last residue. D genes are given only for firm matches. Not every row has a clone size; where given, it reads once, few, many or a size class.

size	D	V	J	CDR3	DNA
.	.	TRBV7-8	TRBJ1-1	CASSSEQGMNTEAFF	TGTGCCAGCAGCTCGGAACAGGGTATGAACACTGAAGCTTTCTTT
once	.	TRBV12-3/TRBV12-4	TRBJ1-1	CASSSLDGTEAFF	TGTGCCAGCAGCTCCCTAGATGGCACTGAAGCTTTCTTT
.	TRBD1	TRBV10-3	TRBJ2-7	CAISGPSGQGASYEQYF	TGTGCCATCAGTGGACCCTCAGGGCAGGGGGCCTCCTACGAGCAGTACTTC
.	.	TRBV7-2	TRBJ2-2	CASPNGQGTTGELFF	TGTGCCAGCCCTAACGGGCAGGGGACGACCGGGGAGCTGTTTTTT
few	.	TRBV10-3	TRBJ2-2	CAISVTQQGQSGELFF	TGTGCCATCAGTGTTACCCAGCAGGGGCAGTCCGGGGAGCTGTTTTTT
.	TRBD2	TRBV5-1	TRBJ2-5	CASSVGGTSGGAGQYF	TGCGCCAGCAGCGTTGGAGGAACTAGCGGGGGGGCCGGTCAGTACTTC
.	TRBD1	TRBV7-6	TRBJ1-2	CASSALGQGADGYTF	TGTGCCAGCAGCGCATTGGGACAGGGGGCTGATGGCTACACCTTC
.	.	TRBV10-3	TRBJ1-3	CAISGQNSGNTIYF	TGTGCCATCAGTGGACAGAACTCTGGAAACACCATATATTTT
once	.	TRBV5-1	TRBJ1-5	CASKVSPRDQPQHF	TGCGCCAGCAAAGTAAGCCCGAGGGATCAGCCCCAGCATTTT
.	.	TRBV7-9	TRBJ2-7	CASSLPGFYEQYF	TGTGCCAGCAGCTTACCCGGGTTTTACGAGCAGTACTTC
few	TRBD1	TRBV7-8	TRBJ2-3	CASSQGAGTGVIDTQYF	TGTGCCAGCAGCCAAGGGGCCGGGACAGGGGTGATAGATACGCAGTATTTT
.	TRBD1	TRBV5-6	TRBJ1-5	CASSLRTGGSSWRNQPQHF	TGTGCCAGCAGCTTAAGGACAGGGGGCTCGTCATGGCGCAATCAGCCCCAGCATTTT
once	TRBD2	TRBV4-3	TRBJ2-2	CASSQEASGEGELFF	TGCGCCAGCAGCCAAGAGGCTAGCGGAGAGGGGGAGCTGTTTTTT
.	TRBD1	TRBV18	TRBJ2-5	CASSPLGQGLETQYF	TGTGCCAGCTCACCCCTCGGACAGGGACTCGAGACCCAGTACTTC
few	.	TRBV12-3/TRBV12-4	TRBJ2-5	CASSLGVQETQYF	TGTGCCAGCAGTTTAGGAGTCCAAGAGACCCAGTACTTC
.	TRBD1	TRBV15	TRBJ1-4	CATSRDGTANEKLFF	TGTGCCACCAGCAGGGACGGGACAGCTAATGAAAAACTGTTTTTT
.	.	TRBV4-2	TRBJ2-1	CASSQGEGQTYNEQFF	TGTGCCAGCAGCCAGGGTGAGGGACAAACCTACAATGAGCAGTTCTTC
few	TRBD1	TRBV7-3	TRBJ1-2	CASSPGQGEGYTF	TGTGCCAGCAGCCCGGGACAGGGGGAGGGCTACACCTTC
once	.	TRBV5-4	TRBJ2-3	CASSRGSSSTDTQYF	TGTGCCAGCAGCCGCGGTTCTTCTAGCACAGATACGCAGTATTTT
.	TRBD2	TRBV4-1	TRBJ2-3	CASSQGRATDTQYF	TGCGCCAGCAGCCAGGGGAGGGCCACAGATACGCAGTATTTT
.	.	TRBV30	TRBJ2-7	CAWSISSGVSEQYF	TGTGCCTGGAGTATTTCCAGCGGAGTTTCCGAGCAGTACTTC
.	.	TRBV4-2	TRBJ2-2	CASSQDRAGELFF	TGTGCCAGCAGCCAAGATCGGGCCGGGGAGCTGTTTTTT
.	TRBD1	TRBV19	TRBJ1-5	CASSTTGWDSNQPQHF	TGTGCCAGTAGTACGACAGGGTGGGATAGCAATCAGCCCCAGCATTTT
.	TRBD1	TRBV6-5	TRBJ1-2	CASSRDSRIGYTF	TGTGCCAGCAGTCGGGACAGCCGAATTGGCTACACCTTC
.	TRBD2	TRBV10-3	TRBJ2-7	CAISGPGAGGTYEQYF	TGTGCCATCAGCGGCCCAGGGGCGGGAGGTACCTACGAGCAGTACTTC
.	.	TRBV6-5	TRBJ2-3	CASSYSGRSTDTQYF	TGTGCCAGCAGTTACTCGGGCAGGAGCACAGATACGCAGTATTTT
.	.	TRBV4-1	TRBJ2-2	CASSQGLGGGGAGELFF	TGCGCCAGCAGCCAAGGACTGGGGGGAGGAGGGGCCGGGGAGCTGTTTTTT
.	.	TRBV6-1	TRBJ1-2	CASSESAGIYGYTF	TGTGCCAGCAGTGAATCGGCAGGAATTTATGGCTACACCTTC
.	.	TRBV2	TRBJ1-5	CASSEARGWQPQHF	TGTGCCAGCAGTGAAGCACGGGGTTGGCAGCCCCAGCATTTT
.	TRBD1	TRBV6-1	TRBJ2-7	CASSETGVEQYF	TGTGCCAGCAGTGAGACAGGGGTCGAGCAGTACTTC
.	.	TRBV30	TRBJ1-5	CAWSVSGGVLGNQPQHF	TGTGCCTGGAGTGTCTCTGGAGGGGTCTTGGGCAATCAGCCCCAGCATTTT
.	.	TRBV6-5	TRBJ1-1	CASSQHVYTEAFF	TGTGCCAGCAGTCAACACGTATACACTGAAGCTTTCTTT
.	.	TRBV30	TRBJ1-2	CAGLRGGNYGYTF	TGTGCCGGACTTAGGGGGGGGAACTATGGCTACACCTTC
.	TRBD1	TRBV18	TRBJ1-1	CASSPRLDRGPNTEAFF	TGTGCCAGCTCACCACGACTGGACAGGGGCCCGAACACTGAAGCTTTCTTT
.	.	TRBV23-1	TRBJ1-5	CASSGTLNQPQHF	TGCGCCAGCTCAGGGACACTCAATCAGCCCCAGCATTTT
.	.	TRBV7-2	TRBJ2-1	CASSLAETTGYNEQFF	TGTGCCAGCAGCTTAGCCGAGACCACAGGGTACAATGAGCAGTTCTTC
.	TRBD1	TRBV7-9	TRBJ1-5	CASSNGQGDNQPQHF	TGTGCCAGCAGCAATGGACAGGGGGATAATCAGCCCCAGCATTTT
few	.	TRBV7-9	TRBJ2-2	CAREQGNTGELFF	TGTGCCAGAGAACAGGGAAACACCGGGGAGCTGTTTTTT
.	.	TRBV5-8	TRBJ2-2	CASSFFGSVTGELFF	TGTGCCAGCAGCTTTTTCGGGAGTGTCACCGGGGAGCTGTTTTTT
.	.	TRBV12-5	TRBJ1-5	CASGLGQGGSNQPQHF	TGTGCTAGTGGTTTGGGGCAGGGCGGTAGCAATCAGCCCCAGCATTTT